This TCR beta chain derives from a study of chemoradiotherapy in HPV16-positive cancers. Study outcomes and limitations: For HPV16-positive patients, expanding HPV-responsive T cells associated with longer recurrence-free survival. Non-HPV-specific T cells did not expand in tumors during treatment, whereas candidate HPV-specific clones and E7-related motifs did. Functional assays defining HPV-specific T cells used only a couple of HPV16-positive patients.

TCRdb keeps only in-frame clones here, not all; method: immunoSEQ multiplex PCR. Of approximately 12,000 clones in the sample, over 60% were seen once. The CDR3 covers 15 residues. Germline loops: CDR1 MGHRA, CDR2 YSYEKL. V gave up 5 bases and J gave up 5 bases; unmatched junction bases: 10. A word on this clone: Its antigen remains unknown.

Sampling was carried out from a patient who underwent chemoradiotherapy. The chain is built from TRBV4-1 and TRBJ2-5; 8 bases are a match to TRBD2. This TCR derives from a human donor with HPV-associated anogenital cancer. The CDR3 nucleotides read TGCGCCAGCAGCGTTACCGGGACTAGGGTGGAGACCCAGTACTTC. It codes for CASSVTGTRVETQYF.